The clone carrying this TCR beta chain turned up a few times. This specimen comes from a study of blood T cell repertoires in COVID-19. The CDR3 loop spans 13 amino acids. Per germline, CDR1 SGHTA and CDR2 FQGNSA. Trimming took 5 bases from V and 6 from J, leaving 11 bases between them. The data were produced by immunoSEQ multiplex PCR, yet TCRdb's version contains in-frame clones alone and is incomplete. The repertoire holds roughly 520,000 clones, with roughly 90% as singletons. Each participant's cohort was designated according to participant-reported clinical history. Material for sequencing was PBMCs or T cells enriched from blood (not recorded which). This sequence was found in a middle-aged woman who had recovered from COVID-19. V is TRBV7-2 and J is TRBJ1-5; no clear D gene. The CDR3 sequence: CASSPSLSQPQHF. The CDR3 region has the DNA TGTGCCAGCAGCCCTAGCTTGAGTCAGCCCCAGCATTTT.